What follows are 18 T cell receptor beta chains derived from one specimen sequenced in a study of long-term antiretroviral therapy in people with HIV (dated by TCRdb to the early 2020s). Sequencing of the TRB variable region was done with the immunoSEQ hsTCRB v3.0 assay at survey level resolution. TCRdb limited this immuneACCESS table to in-frame rearrangements with V and J called. A share of clones is missing; checked studies link under half to unresolved V genes, and the rest is unexplained. Recorded for this sample are about 14,000 clones; under 80% of them occurred a single time. The top ten clones comprise about 30% of the sample. The sequencing here drew on unsorted PBMCs, taken 3.1 years after starting antiretroviral therapy. These TCRs come from a man in his forties or fifties with HIV.

This clone is a singleton in its sample. V and J are TRBV6-1 and TRBJ2-2; 8 positions agree with TRBD1. This CDR3 is built from 15 residues. V gave up 4 bases and J gave up 5 bases; unmatched junction bases: 6. Germline V gene lookup returns CDR1 MNHNS and CDR2 SASEGT. The CDR3 region is CASSAQGAGTGELFF. The DNA of the CDR3 is TGTGCCAGCAGTGCCCAGGGGGCAGGAACCGGGGAGCTGTTTTTT.

The chain employs TRBV4-1 and TRBJ1-2, with D tentatively TRBD1 (5 bases). Germline values: CDR1 MGHRA, CDR2 YSYEKL. The CDR3 length is 15 residues. V shed 1 base and J shed 4 bases, with 13 bases lying between them. The CDR3 loop is CASSQGWGSTYGYTF. The CDR3 region has the DNA TGCGCCAGCAGCCAAGGGTGGGGGTCCACCTATGGCTACACCTTC.

This chain connects TRBV7-9 to TRBJ2-5; D is uncertain. The CDR3 is made up of 14 amino acids. Germline assignment: CDR1 SEHNR and CDR2 FQNEAQ (reference sequence). V was clipped by 1 base and J by 2 bases, with 8 bases between them. The CDR3 DNA follows: TGTGCCAGCAGCTTAGGACGCATGCAAGAGACCCAGTACTTC. The encoded protein is CASSLGRMQETQYF.

The chain is built from TRBV30 and TRBJ2-2; 7 nucleotides agree with TRBD1. The CDR3 spans 16 residues. CDR1 GTSNPN and CDR2 SVGIG come from the germline V gene (reference sequence). J lost 4 bases, V lost 2 bases, and 10 bases had no gene match. In DNA, the CDR3 is TGTGCCTGGAGTCGAAGAGGGGGCGCGGGCACCGGGGAGCTGTTTTTT. Its protein is CAWSRRGGAGTGELFF.

The rearrangement links TRBV7-2 to TRBJ2-7; maybe TRBD1 (7 bases). CDR1 SGHTA and CDR2 FQGNSA come from the germline V gene. Trimming removed 5 bases at V and 4 bases at J, with 12 bases between. The CDR3 is made up of 13 amino acids. The CDR3 DNA sequence: TGTGCCAGCAGCCCAGGGGGGTTGTACGAGCAGTACTTC. The encoded protein is CASSPGGLYEQYF.

The chain uses TRBV5-1 and TRBJ2-2, with D maybe TRBD1 (6 bases). Trimming stripped 4 bases from V and 1 base from J, with 11 bases between. Germline V gene data show CDR1 as SGHRS and CDR2 as YFSETQ. There are 15 residues in the CDR3. In DNA, the CDR3 is TGCGCCAGCAGCCGAGGACAGAAGAACACCGGGGAGCTGTTTTTT. This translates into CASSRGQKNTGELFF.

The J gene is TRBJ2-5, the V gene TRBV29-1; no reliable D call. Trimming removed 5 bases at V and 5 bases at J, with 12 bases between. CDR3 length: 12 residues. CDR1 and CDR2 from the germline V gene are SQVTM and ANQGSEA. CDR3 coding DNA: TGCAGCGTTTTGAAGCAGCACGAGACCCAGTACTTC. Encoded protein: CSVLKQHETQYF. Full variable domain (remainder filled in from reference TRBV29-1 and TRBJ2-5): SAVISQKPSRDICQRGTSLTIQCQVDSQVTMMFWYRQQPGQSLTLIATANQGSEATYESGFVIDKFPISRPNLTFSTLTVSNMSPEDSSIYLCSVLKQHETQYFGPGTRLLVL.

The chain carries TRBV11-2 and TRBJ1-3; TRBD1 matches 7 bases. V lost 5 bases, J lost 2 bases, and 6 bases stayed unmatched. CDR1 SGHAT and CDR2 FQNNGV come from the germline V gene. This CDR3 region has 15 residues. This chain's CDR3 is CASSTSTGPGNTIYF. CDR3 DNA: TGTGCCAGCAGCACCTCGACAGGGCCTGGAAACACCATATATTTT. The full variable domain, its missing parts supplied by reference TRBV11-2 and TRBJ1-3, is EAGVAQSPRYKIIEKRQSVAFWCNPISGHATLYWYQQILGQGPKLLIQFQNNGVVDDSQLPKDRFSAERLKGVDSTLKIQPAKLEDSAVYLCASSTSTGPGNTIYFGEGSWLTVV.

The table lists this clone with a count of one. This sequence joins TRBV27 and TRBJ1-1; unclear D gene. With 6 bases removed from V and 11 bases from J, the gap between germline ends came to 19 bases. Germline CDR1 MNHEY, CDR2 SMNVEV (reference sequence). The CDR3 spans 13 residues. Here the CDR3 DNA reads TGTGCCAGCAGGCCGCCAGGAAGCGGGAATGCTTTCTTT. Amino acids: CASRPPGSGNAFF.

The chain couples TRBV19 to TRBJ1-4, with no clear D. V lost 11 bases to trimming and J lost 4 bases, with 14 bases between them. This CDR3 has 13 amino acids. In germline, CDR1 is LNHDA, CDR2 SQIVND (reference sequence). The CDR3 is CAASRVINEKLFF. The CDR3 DNA reads as TGTGCCGCATCGAGGGTGATTAATGAAAAACTGTTTTTT.

V and J are TRBV7-9 and TRBJ2-3; TRBD1 agrees at 8 bases. The CDR3 length is 14 residues. The ends lost 4 bases at V and 3 bases at J; junction bases unmatched: 3. Germline values: CDR1 SEHNR, CDR2 FQNEAQ (reference sequence). In nucleotides, the CDR3 is TGTGCCAGCAGCTCCTACAGGGGGACAGATACGCAGTATTTT. Amino acids: CASSSYRGTDTQYF.

The chain links TRBV4-1 to TRBJ1-3; possibly TRBD1 for D (5 bases). Germline V gives CDR1 MGHRA, CDR2 YSYEKL. The V end was cut by 4 bases, the J end by 0 bases, with 13 bases between. This CDR3 has 16 residues. The CDR3 region has the DNA TGCGCCAGCAGCCCTCCAAGACAGTCCTCTGGAAACACCATATATTTT. This gives the protein CASSPPRQSSGNTIYF.

This clone was counted between two and nine times. The chain carries TRBV5-1 and TRBJ1-4; D might be TRBD1 (6 bases). The CDR3 has 16 amino acids. Germline V gene data show CDR1 as SGHRS and CDR2 as YFSETQ. V lost 0 bases and J 3 bases, leaving 12 bases between the germline ends. CDR3 DNA: TGCGCCAGCAGCTTGGGATCACAGGGATCTAATGAAAAACTGTTTTTT. Residues: CASSLGSQGSNEKLFF.

V usage is TRBV6-5 and J usage is TRBJ1-1; no definite D call. Germline assignment: CDR1 MNHEY and CDR2 SVGAGI. The V end lost 6 bases, the J end lost 0 bases, and 5 bases lay between the germline ends. The CDR3 covers 12 residues. DNA of the CDR3: TGTGCCAGCAGGGGCCTGAACACTGAAGCTTTCTTT. This sequence encodes CASRGLNTEAFF.

CDR3: CASSEAGYNQPQHF. The CDR3 DNA reads TGTGCCAGCAGTGAAGCGGGCTACAATCAGCCCCAGCATTTT. This rearrangement joins TRBV2 to TRBJ1-5; the D is unclear. Germline V gene sequence: CDR1 SNHLY, CDR2 FYNNEI. V gave up 0 bases and J gave up 3 bases, with 6 bases separating them. The CDR3 is made up of 14 amino acids. Looking up the rest from reference TRBV2 and TRBJ1-5 gives the full variable domain: EPEVTQTPSHQVTQMGQEVILRCVPISNHLYFYWYRQILGQKVEFLVSFYNNEISEKSEIFDDQFSVERPDGSNFTLKIRSTKLEDSAMYFCASSEAGYNQPQHFGDGTRLSIL.

The V call is TRBV6-1, the J call TRBJ2-7, with TRBD1 matching over 7 bases. Germline V gives CDR1 MNHNS, CDR2 SASEGT. CDR3 length: 13 amino acids. Trimming at V came to 7 bases and at J to 3 bases, leaving 6 bases not matched to a gene. The CDR3 DNA reads as TGTGCCAGCACCGCCCGGGACAGCTACGAGCAGTACTTC. It specifies CASTARDSYEQYF.

The chain employs TRBV5-1 and TRBJ1-1; maybe TRBD1 (5 bases). Germline CDR1 is SGHRS and CDR2 is YFSETQ. CDR3 size: 14 residues. V lost 4 bases and J 3 bases, leaving 13 bases between the germline ends. The CDR3 protein is CASSRREQDTEAFF. The CDR3 nucleotides are TGCGCCAGCAGCCGCAGGGAACAGGACACTGAAGCTTTCTTT.

V and J are TRBV5-8 and TRBJ2-7, with a weak D call TRBD1 (6 bases). The CDR3 totals 17 residues. V was clipped by 1 base and J by 5 bases, with 22 bases between them. CDR1 and CDR2 (germline): SGHTS, YDEGEE. CDR3 coding DNA: TGTGCCAGCAGCTTGCGACAGGAGACTGCCCTGACGGACGAGCAGTACTTC. It encodes CASSLRQETALTDEQYF.